This entry describes one T cell receptor (beta chain). The antigen remains undetermined. Once cultured for about 9 days, the cells underwent separation to obtain CD4+ T cells. From March to December 2020, the person had a SARS-CoV-2 infection that was confirmed by PCR. Participants got two doses of BNT162b2 or mRNA-1273 vaccine. Data came from immunoSEQ multiplex PCR; TCRdb stores just in-frame clones and leaves some out. The sample has about 50,000 clones, around 70% seen once; the top ten hold about 5%. The data originate from a study of vaccination effects on CD4 cells after COVID-19. The input for sequencing was CD4+ T cells from PBMCs cultured without peptide, taken after COVID-19 vaccination. This sequence was found in a human donor who had a prior SARS-CoV-2 infection.

The CDR3 loop reads CASSLVGYGYTF. The CDR3 bases are TGCGCCAGCAGCTTGGTTGGGTATGGCTACACCTTC. V is TRBV5-1 and J is TRBJ1-2; the D is unclear. CDR1 and CDR2 (germline): SGHRS, YFSETQ. The CDR3 runs 12 residues. Trimming pared 0 bases from V and 5 bases from J, leaving 5 bases between.